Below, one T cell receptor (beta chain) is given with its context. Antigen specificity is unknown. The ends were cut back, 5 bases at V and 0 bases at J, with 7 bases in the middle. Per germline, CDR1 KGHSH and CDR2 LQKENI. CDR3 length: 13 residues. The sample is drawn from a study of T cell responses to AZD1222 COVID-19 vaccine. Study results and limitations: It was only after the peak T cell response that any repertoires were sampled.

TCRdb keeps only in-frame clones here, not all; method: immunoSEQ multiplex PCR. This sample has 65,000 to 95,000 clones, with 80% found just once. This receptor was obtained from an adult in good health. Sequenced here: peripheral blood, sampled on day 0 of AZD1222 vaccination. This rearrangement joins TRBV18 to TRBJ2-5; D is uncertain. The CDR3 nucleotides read TGTGCCAGCTCAAGGGTCGACCAAGAGACCCAGTACTTC. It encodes CASSRVDQETQYF.